Reported below is one T cell receptor (beta chain). The data were obtained in a study of T cell responses to AZD1222 COVID-19 vaccine. This CDR3 region has 19 residues. Looked up from germline, CDR1 is LGHDT and CDR2 is YNNKEL (reference sequence). V was clipped by 0 bases and J by 6 bases, with 23 bases between them. Here immunoSEQ multiplex PCR was the method, and the copy in TCRdb shows in-frame clones only, minus some. Among around 130,000 clones listed, about 94% were seen once. The starting material was peripheral blood, obtained on day 0 of AZD1222 vaccination. The receptor was derived from an adult in good health. J is TRBJ1-4 and V is TRBV3-1 (or the pseudogene TRBV3-2); perhaps TRBD1 as D (5 bases). The CDR3 reads CASSQDHDGGDRDHEKLFF. In DNA, the CDR3 is TGTGCCAGCAGCCAAGATCACGACGGGGGGGATCGTGACCATGAAAAACTGTTTTTT.